What follows is one T cell receptor (beta chain) and its context. No cognate antigen has been identified for it. This entry comes from a study of cytomegalovirus exposure and HLA in healthy donors (dated by TCRdb to 2017 to 2019). For the wider study: In an earlier analysis of some 550 of the donors, 276 Gb of sequence data and approximately 120 million unique TCR beta sequences from about 179 million T cells were reported. A separate validation cohort of some 130 different subjects was used in addition to the roughly 620-subject first cohort. An earlier analysis of several hundred of the donors applied high-throughput TCR beta sequencing to assess whether each TCR beta V gene segment acted as functional or pseudogenic. Among 300 to 500 genotyped donors of the cohort, an average of approximately 200,000 unique TCR beta nucleotide sequences was sequenced per donor, of which 15% to 20% were non-productive. The number of typed donors differed by locus: roughly 629-630 for A, B, C, DRB1 and DQB1; 522 for DQA1; approximately 600 for DPA1; and about 470 for DPB1. To predict cytomegalovirus infection status, the study combined high-throughput TCR immunosequencing, statistical association of individual TCRs with disease status, and machine learning. Every repertoire in the discovery cohort had been generated on one and the same sequencing platform. The study aimed to test whether cataloging public T cell receptors could reveal signatures of past pathogen exposure. Among the roughly 400 genotyped donors, about 85% belonged to the genetic ancestry cluster associated with self-reported Caucasian donors. In a later analysis, previously published TCR beta repertoires from 670 or so donors were re-analyzed and high-resolution HLA genotyping was added so that TCR occurrence patterns could be studied. Both class I and class II loci were covered by HLA typing, at four-digit resolution. A handful of DR-DQ haplotypes were handled as single units for association and clustering because linkage in the cohort was strong. Donor age, sex, ethnicity and CMV serostatus were compiled alongside the repertoire data. In the later analysis, no new phenotypic data were used to find candidate immune exposures; instead, reliance was placed on TCR beta sequences and their occurrence across donors. The study profiled the T cell repertoires of about 720 subjects by immunosequencing and related them to cytomegalovirus serostatus. An early release that covered approximately 600 HLA-typed donors contained approximately 300 gigabases of sequencing data and tens of millions of unique TCR sequences. A later genetic analysis used genome-wide SNP genotypes for 398 of the 666 donors, treating that subset as a discovery cohort.

From its cysteine to its phenylalanine, the CDR3 spans 15 amino acids. Just CDR3 DNA is preserved here, 45 bases in frame from base 1. The germline V gene encodes CDR1 SGHRS and CDR2 YFSETQ. V gives up 4 bases and J gives up 4 bases, and the segment between their germline ends measures 12 bases. Summary of the overall study and its limitations: In a later analysis, TCR association rates were found to vary across HLA loci, with the most associated TCRs seen for DRB1 alleles and the fewest for HLA-C alleles. Most TCR sequences were seen in very few donors, while some public TCRs were found in many individuals. Sequencing depth was assumed to be roughly uniform across donors in the presence/absence analyses, though that assumption may not hold. The study gave a list of some 150 TCR beta chains associated with cytomegalovirus. When HLA alleles, especially DR and DQ, strongly co-occurred, TCR associations were difficult to assign to individual alleles. A later analysis associated 16,951 TCR beta sequences with specific HLA alleles at a false discovery rate of 0.05. Because counts were too low, more than 15 rarely observed V segments, including chromosome 9 orphons, were left out of the earlier analysis of roughly 600 of the donors. Compared with equally common non-associated chains, HLA-associated TCR beta chains in a later analysis were more clonally expanded and had lower generation probabilities. According to a later analysis, parvovirus B19, influenza, CMV and Epstein-Barr virus appeared linked to several top co-occurrence clusters. V-gene and J-gene trimming of TCR beta chains was associated with a missense DCLRE1C variant in a later genetic analysis, and the association was replicated in an independent cohort. Cytomegalovirus status was reported to be diagnosed by the classifier with high specificity and sensitivity in both the original and validation cohorts. Linkage disequilibrium might explain the correlated functional status among segregating V segments, but an unknown experimental factor could not be excluded. It was suggested by the authors that the approach could potentially be generalized to other disease states and immunological phenotypes. A further reported finding was that TCR beta sequences accurately predicted the HLA-A and HLA-B alleles for most subjects in the first cohort. The only immune exposure information available for the cohort was CMV serostatus. An earlier analysis of 587 of the donors showed that most TCR beta V segments appeared in productive rearrangements either about 87% or about 30% of the time, which broadly matched IMGT annotations. Some IMGT-functional V segments, including TRBV6-2 and TRBV6-3, could not be distinguished by the 87-base-pair reads and were therefore excluded. According to a later analysis, most CMV-associated TCR beta chains appeared to be HLA-restricted, and the HLA associations seemed to be driven largely by CMV exposure. Compared with the roughly 700-donor mean, donors in an Asian-associated ancestry cluster had fewer N-insertions in productive TCRs, according to a later genetic analysis. In vitro tests confirmed that a few of the cytomegalovirus-associated TCR beta chains recognize cytomegalovirus antigens. In this cohort, only TCR beta chains were sequenced, and detectable features were limited by the absence of alpha or paired-chain data. Because HLA typing was missing for some donors at each locus, association tests included only the typed subset. The sequencing pipeline was judged likely to have produced a cluster of highly shared sequence variants as a technical artifact.

In total, roughly 670 healthy bone marrow donors made up the cohort. At the time of sampling, all cohort members were nominally healthy, though unrecorded immune exposures were likely present. The donor was CMV seronegative and belonged to the group of 352 seronegative cohort members. A peripheral blood sample was provided by each donor, and peripheral blood mononuclear cells were used for TCR beta sequencing. Genomic DNA was extracted from the blood cell samples with the Qiagen DNeasy Blood Extraction Kit. The library was prepared using the immunoSEQ multiplex PCR assay. The multiplex PCR relied on a mix of 60 forward primers for TCR Vbeta segments and 13 reverse primers for TCR Jbeta segments. Amplification of the CDR3 region of rearranged TCR beta genes was performed with a multiplex PCR assay on genomic DNA. Amplified TCR beta libraries were sequenced as 87-base-pair reads on the Illumina HiSeq System. For the original study's pipeline: A later analysis counted approximately 84 million unique TCR beta chains across the 600 to 850 repertoires, and around 12 million of these chains were shared by at least two donors. Raw reads were error-corrected and collapsed into unique sequences by a nearest-neighbor algorithm in which closely related sequences were merged to remove PCR and sequencing errors. Alignment of CDR3 sequences to IMGT reference sequences was used to assign V, D and J gene segments. For a sequence to be retained, at least a six-nucleotide match to both a V gene segment and a J gene segment was required. Rearrangements were called productive when the CDR3 lacked stop codons and stayed in frame with V and J; all others were non-productive. Following IMGT convention, CDR3 was defined as the stretch from the second conserved V-encoded cysteine up to the conserved J-encoded phenylalanine. The earlier analysis of about 590 of the donors excluded sequences that lacked an unambiguous match to a single V gene segment. An earlier analysis of about 600 of the donors called V segments functional above 56.7% productive rearrangements and segregating when the between-donor standard deviation exceeded 5%. A statistical classification framework was built to diagnose cytomegalovirus status from the catalog of TCR beta chain sequences. V and J gene assignment, in a later analysis, came from comparing TCR nucleotide sequences with IMGT/GENE-DB human TR gene sequences. The TCRdist pipeline was used in a later analysis to assign CDR3 sequences and most-parsimonious VDJ recombination scenarios. In a later analysis, each TCR beta chain was defined by its CDR3 amino acid sequence together with its V-gene family, and reads without a unique V-gene family were excluded. In a later analysis, 500 to 650 highly shared, low-generation-probability nucleotide sequences were removed to address suspected cross-contamination and a sequencing artifact. In a later analysis, a clonal expansion index was calculated for each public chain from normalized within-repertoire ranks of inferred template counts. Generation probabilities in a later analysis came from a VDJ recombination model fitted to out-of-frame rearrangements, and those results were checked against IGoR. In a later analysis, TCR-TCR, TCR-HLA and TCR-CMV co-occurrence was scored with hypergeometric tests, and a repertoire-size bias correction was applied to TCR pairs. To estimate false discovery rates, a later analysis permuted the HLA or CMV assignments 20 times. In a later analysis, co-occurring TCRs were grouped using DBSCAN, and TCRdist sequence similarity was added for clustering within HLA-allele-positive subsets. For co-occurrence clustering, repertoires with fewer than 30,000 or more than 120,000 public chains were excluded, along with roughly 5 repertoires with anomalous nucleotide sharing. TCRdb holds this immuneACCESS table with in-frame rearrangements only. Some clones are missing; in checked studies, unresolved V genes explain under half, and the rest has no known cause. V and J calls and clone size are copied from that table; D and trimming were computed from the DNA. The table for this sample shows 150,000 to 200,000 clones. About 6.5% of the sample comes from the top ten.

Specimen: PBMCs. This sequence was found in a man aged 25-40 years in good health and CMV-seronegative. The chain links TRBV5-1 with TRBJ2-6, with TRBD1 perhaps the D gene, on 5 matching bases. The CDR3 loop reads CASSTQGTGANVLTF. The sequenced DNA: TGCGCCAGCAGCACCCAGGGAACCGGGGCCAACGTCCTGACTTTC.